The 5 T cell receptor beta chains in this list originate from one sample, sequenced in a study of graft-versus-host responses after intestinal transplantation. Using immunoSEQ multiplex PCR, the repertoire was profiled, and TCRdb retains in-frame clones only, with some absent. The sample lists around 97,000 clones; 91% were seen once. No antigens are known for them. The sample was unstimulated CD4+ T cells sorted from spleen or lymph node cells, taken before transplant. The receptors stem from a human donor who was the organ donor for an intestinal transplant.

V gene TRBV6-1 combines with J gene TRBJ1-1; D not certain. Germline CDR1 is MNHNS and CDR2 is SASEGT. The germline V and J ends were trimmed by 6 bases and 8 bases, with 7 bases remaining between them. The CDR3 consists of 10 residues. This CDR3 reads CASRALEAFF. The CDR3 DNA follows: TGTGCCAGCAGGGCCTTAGAAGCTTTCTTT.

The chain combines TRBV25-1 with TRBJ1-1; TRBD1 is a possible D gene (5 bases). The CDR3 contains 15 residues. V shed 3 bases and J shed 1 base, with 12 bases lying between them. The germline V gene has CDR1 MGHDK and CDR2 SYGVNS. The CDR3 coding sequence is TGTGCCAGCAGTGAGAGGTTGGGGGGGAACACTGAAGCTTTCTTT. Protein product: CASSERLGGNTEAFF.

Only a few counts were recorded for this clone. The chain couples TRBV4-1 to TRBJ1-4, with TRBD1 matching over 7 bases. The CDR3 has 14 residues. Per germline, CDR1 MGHRA and CDR2 YSYEKL. J lost 7 bases, V lost 3 bases, and 5 bases had no gene match. The CDR3 here is CASSHPGGGEKLFF. The CDR3 DNA follows: TGCGCCAGCAGCCATCCAGGGGGAGGTGAAAAACTGTTTTTT.

This clone was picked up a small number of times. The J gene is TRBJ1-4, the V gene TRBV7-3, with 8 bases identical to TRBD1. Germline V gene lookup returns CDR1 SGHTA and CDR2 FQGTGA. CDR3 length: 17 amino acids. The J segment lost 5 bases and the V segment lost 5 bases, leaving 13 bases of the junction unmatched. CDR3 in DNA: TGTGCCAGCAGCGCGTTAAACCCCGGGACAGGAAATGAAAAACTGTTTTTT. Its translation is CASSALNPGTGNEKLFF.

J is TRBJ2-2 and V is TRBV5-1, with D possibly matching TRBD1 (6 bases). The CDR3 contains 17 residues. V was shortened by 0 bases and J by 4 bases, with 16 bases between the two germline ends. Germline V lookup: CDR1 SGHRS, CDR2 YFSETQ. In nucleotides, the CDR3 is TGCGCCAGCAGCTTGGCCGTGTTGGGGGCGCCCACCGGGGAGCTGTTTTTT. Translating gives CASSLAVLGAPTGELFF.